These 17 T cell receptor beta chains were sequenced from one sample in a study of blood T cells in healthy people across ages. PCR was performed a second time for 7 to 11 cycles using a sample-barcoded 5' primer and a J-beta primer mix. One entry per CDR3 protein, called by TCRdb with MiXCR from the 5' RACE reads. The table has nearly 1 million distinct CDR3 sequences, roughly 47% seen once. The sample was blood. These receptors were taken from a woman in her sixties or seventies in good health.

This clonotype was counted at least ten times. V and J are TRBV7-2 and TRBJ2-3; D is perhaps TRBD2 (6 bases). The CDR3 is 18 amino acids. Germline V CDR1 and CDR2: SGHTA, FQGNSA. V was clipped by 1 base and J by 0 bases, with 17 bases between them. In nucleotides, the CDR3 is TGTGCCAGCAGCTTAGTAGTGGGGACTTCCCGAAGCACAGATACGCAGTATTTT. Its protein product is CASSLVVGTSRSTDTQYF.

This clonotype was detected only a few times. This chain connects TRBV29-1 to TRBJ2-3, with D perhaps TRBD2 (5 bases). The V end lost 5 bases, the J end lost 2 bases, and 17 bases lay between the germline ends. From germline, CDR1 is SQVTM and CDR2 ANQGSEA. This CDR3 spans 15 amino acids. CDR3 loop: CSVKRFSENTDTQYF. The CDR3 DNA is TGCAGCGTTAAGCGGTTCTCAGAAAACACAGATACGCAGTATTTT.

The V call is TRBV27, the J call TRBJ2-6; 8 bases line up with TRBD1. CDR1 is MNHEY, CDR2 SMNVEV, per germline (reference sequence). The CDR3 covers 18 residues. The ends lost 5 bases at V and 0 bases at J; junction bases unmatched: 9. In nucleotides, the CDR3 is TGTGCCAGCAGTCAACCCGGGACAGGAGGCTCTGGGGCCAACGTCCTGACTTTC. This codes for CASSQPGTGGSGANVLTF.

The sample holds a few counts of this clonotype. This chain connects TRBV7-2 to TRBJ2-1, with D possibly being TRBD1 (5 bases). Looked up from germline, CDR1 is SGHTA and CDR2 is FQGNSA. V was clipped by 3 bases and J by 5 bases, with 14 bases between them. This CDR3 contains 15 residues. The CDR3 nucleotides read TGTGCCAGCAGCTTCAGGGTTTTTTTAGACAATGAGCAGTTCTTC. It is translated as CASSFRVFLDNEQFF.

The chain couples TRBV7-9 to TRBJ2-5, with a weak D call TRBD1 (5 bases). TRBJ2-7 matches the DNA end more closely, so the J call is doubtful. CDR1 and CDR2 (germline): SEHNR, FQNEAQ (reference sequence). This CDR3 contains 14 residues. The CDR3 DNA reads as TGTGCCAGCAGCTTACAGGGTCTGGACTACGAGCAGTACTTC. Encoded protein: CASSLQGLDYEQYF.

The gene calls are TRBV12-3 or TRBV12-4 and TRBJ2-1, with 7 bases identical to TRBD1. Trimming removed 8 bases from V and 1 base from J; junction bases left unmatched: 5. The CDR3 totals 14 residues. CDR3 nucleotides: TGTGCCAGCCAATCAGGGGGTTCCTACAATGAGCAGTTCTTC. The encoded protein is CASQSGGSYNEQFF.

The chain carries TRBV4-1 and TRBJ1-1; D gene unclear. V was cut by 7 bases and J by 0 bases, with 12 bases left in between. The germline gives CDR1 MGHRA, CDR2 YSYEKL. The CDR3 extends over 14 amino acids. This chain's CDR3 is CASTRGALNTEAFF. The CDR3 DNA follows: TGCGCCAGCACCCGGGGAGCCCTGAACACTGAAGCTTTCTTT.

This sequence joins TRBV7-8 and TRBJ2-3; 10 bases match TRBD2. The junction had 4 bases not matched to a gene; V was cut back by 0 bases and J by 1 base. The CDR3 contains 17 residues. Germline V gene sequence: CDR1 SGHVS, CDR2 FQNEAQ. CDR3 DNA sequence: TGTGCCAGCAGCTTAGCGCTGCTAGCGGGAGGCACAGATACGCAGTATTTT. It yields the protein CASSLALLAGGTDTQYF.

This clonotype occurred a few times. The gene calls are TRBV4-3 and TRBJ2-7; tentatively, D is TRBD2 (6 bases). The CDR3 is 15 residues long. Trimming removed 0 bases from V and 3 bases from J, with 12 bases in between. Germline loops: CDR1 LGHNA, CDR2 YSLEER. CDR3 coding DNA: TGCGCCAGCAGCCAAGAGTCCGGAGGGCTCTACGAGCAGTACTTC. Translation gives CASSQESGGLYEQYF.

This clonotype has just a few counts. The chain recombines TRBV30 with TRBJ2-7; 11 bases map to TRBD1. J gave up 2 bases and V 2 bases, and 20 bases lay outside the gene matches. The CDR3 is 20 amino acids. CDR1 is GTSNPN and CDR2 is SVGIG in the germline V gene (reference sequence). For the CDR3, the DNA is TGTGCCTGGAGTTTCGGACAGGGGGCGCTTCCTAGCGGGTCGACCTACGAGCAGTACTTC. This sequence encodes CAWSFGQGALPSGSTYEQYF.

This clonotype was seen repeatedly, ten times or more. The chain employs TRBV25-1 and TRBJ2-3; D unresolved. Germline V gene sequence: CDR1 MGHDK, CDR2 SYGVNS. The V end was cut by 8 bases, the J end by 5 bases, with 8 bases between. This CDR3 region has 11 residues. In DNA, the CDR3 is TGTGCCAGCGGGCGTGAAGATACGCAGTATTTT. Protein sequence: CASGREDTQYF.

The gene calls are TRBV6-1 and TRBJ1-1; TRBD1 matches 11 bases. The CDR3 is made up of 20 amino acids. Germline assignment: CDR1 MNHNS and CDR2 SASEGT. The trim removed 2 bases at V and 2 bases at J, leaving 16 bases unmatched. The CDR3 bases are TGTGCCAGCAGTGAACGGGACCTTGGGACAGGGGGAAGGGGTAACACTGAAGCTTTCTTT. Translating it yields CASSERDLGTGGRGNTEAFF.

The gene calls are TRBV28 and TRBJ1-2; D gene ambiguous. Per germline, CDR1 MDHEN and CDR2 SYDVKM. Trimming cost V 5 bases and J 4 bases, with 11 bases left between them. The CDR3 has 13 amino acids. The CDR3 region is CASSVARPYGYTF. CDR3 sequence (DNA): TGTGCCAGCAGTGTCGCTCGGCCCTATGGCTACACCTTC.

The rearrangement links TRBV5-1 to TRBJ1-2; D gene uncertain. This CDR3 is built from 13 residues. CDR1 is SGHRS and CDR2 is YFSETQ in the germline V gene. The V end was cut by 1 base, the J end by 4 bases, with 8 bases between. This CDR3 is CASSLYSPYGYTF. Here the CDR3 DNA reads TGCGCCAGCAGCTTGTACAGCCCCTATGGCTACACCTTC.

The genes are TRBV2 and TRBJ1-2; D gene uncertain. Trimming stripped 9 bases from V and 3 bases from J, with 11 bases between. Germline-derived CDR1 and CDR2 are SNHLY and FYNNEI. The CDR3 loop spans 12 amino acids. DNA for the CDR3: TGTGCCAGTTTGGCGGTCGACTATGGCTACACCTTC. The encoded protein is CASLAVDYGYTF.

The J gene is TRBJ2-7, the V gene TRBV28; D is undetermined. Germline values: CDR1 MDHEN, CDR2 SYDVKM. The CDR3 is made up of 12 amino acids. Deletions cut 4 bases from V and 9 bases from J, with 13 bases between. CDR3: CASSSVLVGQYF. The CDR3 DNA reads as TGTGCCAGCAGTTCAGTTCTAGTTGGGCAGTACTTC. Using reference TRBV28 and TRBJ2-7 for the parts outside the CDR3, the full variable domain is DVKVTQSSRYLVKRTGEKVFLECVQDMDHENMFWYRQDPGLGLRLIYFSYDVKMKEKGDIPEGYSVSREKKERFSLILESASTNQTSMYLCASSSVLVGQYFGPGTRLTVT.

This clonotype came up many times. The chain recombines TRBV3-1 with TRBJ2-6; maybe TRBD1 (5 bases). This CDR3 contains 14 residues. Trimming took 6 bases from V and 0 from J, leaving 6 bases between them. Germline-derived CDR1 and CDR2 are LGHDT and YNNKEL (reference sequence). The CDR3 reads CASRQASGANVLTF. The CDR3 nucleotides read TGTGCCAGCAGACAGGCCTCTGGGGCCAACGTCCTGACTTTC.